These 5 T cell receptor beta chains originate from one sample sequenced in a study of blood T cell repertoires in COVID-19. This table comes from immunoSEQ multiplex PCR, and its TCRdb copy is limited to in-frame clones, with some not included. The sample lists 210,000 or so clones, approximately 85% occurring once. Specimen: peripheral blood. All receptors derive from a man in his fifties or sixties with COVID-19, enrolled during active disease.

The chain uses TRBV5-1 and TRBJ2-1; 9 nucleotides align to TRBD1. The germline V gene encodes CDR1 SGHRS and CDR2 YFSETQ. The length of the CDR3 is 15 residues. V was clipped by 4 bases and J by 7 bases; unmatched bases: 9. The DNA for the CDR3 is TGCGCCAGCAGCCGGTCGGGGACAGGGTTAAATGAGCAGTTCTTC. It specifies CASSRSGTGLNEQFF.

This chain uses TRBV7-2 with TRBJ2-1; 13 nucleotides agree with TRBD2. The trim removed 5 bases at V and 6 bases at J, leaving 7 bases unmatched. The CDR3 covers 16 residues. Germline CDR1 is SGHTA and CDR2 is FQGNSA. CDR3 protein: CASSPRGLAGFNEQFF. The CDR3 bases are TGTGCCAGCAGCCCCCGGGGACTAGCGGGGTTCAATGAGCAGTTCTTC.

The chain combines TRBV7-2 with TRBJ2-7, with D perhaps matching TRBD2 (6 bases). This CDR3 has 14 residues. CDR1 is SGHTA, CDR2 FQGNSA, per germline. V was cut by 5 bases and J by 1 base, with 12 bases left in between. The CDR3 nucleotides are TGTGCCAGCAGCCCGCGGGGAGATTCCTACGAGCAGTACTTC. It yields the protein CASSPRGDSYEQYF.

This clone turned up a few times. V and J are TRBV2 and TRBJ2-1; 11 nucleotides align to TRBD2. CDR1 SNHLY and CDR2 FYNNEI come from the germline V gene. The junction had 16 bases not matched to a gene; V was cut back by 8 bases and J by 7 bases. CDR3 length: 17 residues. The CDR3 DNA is TGTGCCAGCGATACCCCGGTAGCGGGGGGGAGGGTTAATGAGCAGTTCTTC. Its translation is CASDTPVAGGRVNEQFF.

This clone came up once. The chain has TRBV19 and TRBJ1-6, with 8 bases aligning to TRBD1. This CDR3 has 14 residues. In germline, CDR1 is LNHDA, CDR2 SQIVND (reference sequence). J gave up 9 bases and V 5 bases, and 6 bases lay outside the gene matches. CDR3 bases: TGTGCCAGTAGTTGGGACAGGTTTTTTTCACCCCTCCACTTT. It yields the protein CASSWDRFFSPLHF.